This T cell receptor (beta chain) was found in a study of PD-1 blockade in classical Hodgkin lymphoma. Regarding the study as a whole: Complete responders' diversity at baseline resembled that of newly diagnosed patients.

Autologous stem cell transplantation was followed by relapse in every patient, and brentuximab vedotin exposure varied. Best responses included complete response and partial response; otherwise, the best response was progressive disease. TCRdb's table, derived via immunoSEQ multiplex PCR, lists solely in-frame clones and lacks some. In the table there are about 37,000 clones, around 88% of which are singletons. Per the germline V gene, CDR1 is SGHTA and CDR2 is FQGTGA. The CDR3 runs 13 residues. Deletions cut 5 bases from V and 4 bases from J, with 11 bases between. This clone was seen more than once but under ten times. Its specificity is not known.

This chain links TRBV7-3 with TRBJ1-1; D unclear. Sequences were derived from peripheral blood mononuclear cells (PBMCs), sampled before the second cycle of nivolumab. This receptor was identified in a human donor with classical Hodgkin lymphoma. The CDR3 sequence is CASSLNRGTEAFF. CDR3 nucleotides: TGTGCCAGCAGCCTTAACCGGGGCACTGAAGCTTTCTTT.